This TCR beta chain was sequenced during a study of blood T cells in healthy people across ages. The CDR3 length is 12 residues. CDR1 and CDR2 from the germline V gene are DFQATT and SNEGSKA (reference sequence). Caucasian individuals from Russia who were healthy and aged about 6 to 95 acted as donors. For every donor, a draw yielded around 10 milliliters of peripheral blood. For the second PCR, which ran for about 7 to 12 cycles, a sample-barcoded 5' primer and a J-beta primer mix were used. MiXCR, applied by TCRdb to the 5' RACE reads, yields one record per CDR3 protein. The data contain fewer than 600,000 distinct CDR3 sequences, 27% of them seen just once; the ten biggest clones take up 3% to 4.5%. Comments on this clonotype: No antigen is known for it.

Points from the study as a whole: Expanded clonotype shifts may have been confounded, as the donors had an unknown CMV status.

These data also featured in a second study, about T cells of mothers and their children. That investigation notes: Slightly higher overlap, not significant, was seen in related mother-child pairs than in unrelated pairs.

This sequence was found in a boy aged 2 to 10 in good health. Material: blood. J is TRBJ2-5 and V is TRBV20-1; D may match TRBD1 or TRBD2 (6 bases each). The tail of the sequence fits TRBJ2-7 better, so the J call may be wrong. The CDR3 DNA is TGCAGTGTATCTGGGGGGCTCTACGAGCAGTACTTC. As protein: CSVSGGLYEQYF.